This record covers a single TCR beta chain. Its antigen remains unknown. This sample was taken from a study of cytomegalovirus exposure and HLA in healthy donors. Study-wide context: Tens of millions of unique TCRs, all from HLA-typed donors, were included in an early release of the data.

Study-wide findings and caveats: A link between a missense DCLRE1C variant and TCR beta V- and J-gene trimming emerged from a later analysis.

The CDR3 sequence is 14 residues long. The V gene's germline CDR1 is SGHRS and CDR2 YFSETQ. Deletions cut 0 bases from V and 4 bases from J, with 10 bases between. Primers for the PCR totalled 60 Vbeta and 13 Jbeta. Assay: immunoSEQ multiplex PCR; the TCRdb copy retains only in-frame clones and omits some. The sample records 200,000 to 250,000 clones, 75% to 85% being singletons. The sequencing sample was made of PBMCs. The chain uses TRBV5-1 and TRBJ2-5, with unresolved D. The TCR originated in a woman aged 55 to 70 in good health and CMV-seropositive. CDR3 DNA: TGCGCCAGCAGCTTGGGTGATAGTAGAGAGACCCAGTACTTC. The encoded protein is CASSLGDSRETQYF. Full variable domain (remainder filled in from reference TRBV5-1 and TRBJ2-5): KAGVTQTPRYLIKTRGQQVTLSCSPISGHRSVSWYQQTPGQGLQFLFEYFSETQRNKGNFPGRFSGRQFSNSRSEMNVSTLELGDSALYLCASSLGDSRETQYFGPGTRLLVL.